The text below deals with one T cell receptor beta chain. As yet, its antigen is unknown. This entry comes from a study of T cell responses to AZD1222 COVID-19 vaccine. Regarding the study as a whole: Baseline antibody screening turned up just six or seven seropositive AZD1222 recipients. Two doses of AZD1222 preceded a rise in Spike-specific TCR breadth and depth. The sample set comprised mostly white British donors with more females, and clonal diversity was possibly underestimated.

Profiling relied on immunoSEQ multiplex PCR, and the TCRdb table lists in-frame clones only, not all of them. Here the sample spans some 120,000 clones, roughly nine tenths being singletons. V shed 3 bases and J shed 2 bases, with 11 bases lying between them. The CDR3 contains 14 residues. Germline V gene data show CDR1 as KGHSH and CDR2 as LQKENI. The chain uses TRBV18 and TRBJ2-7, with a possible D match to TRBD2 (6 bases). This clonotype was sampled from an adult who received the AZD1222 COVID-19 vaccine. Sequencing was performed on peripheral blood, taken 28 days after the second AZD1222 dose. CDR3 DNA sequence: TGTGCCAGCTCACCGGGTGGCGGGACCTACGAGCAGTACTTC. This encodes CASSPGGGTYEQYF. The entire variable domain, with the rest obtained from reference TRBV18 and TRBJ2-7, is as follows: NAGVMQNPRHLVRRRGQEARLRCSPMKGHSHVYWYRQLPEEGLKFMVYLQKENIIDESGMPKERFSAEFPKEGPSILRIQQVVRGDSAAYFCASSPGGGTYEQYFGPGTRLTVT.